This is a list of T cell receptor beta chains from one sample in a study of beta chain features in type 1 diabetes. The assay was immunoSEQ multiplex PCR, and TCRdb's table has in-frame clones only and misses some. This table holds 400,000 to 550,000 clones, 11% found once. The specimen was naive CD4+ T cells from blood. These receptors originate from a young woman in good health. Each CDR3 is given with its conserved first and last residue. Fields, in order: V gene, D gene, CDR3 length, J gene, clone size, CDR3 protein, CDR3 DNA. The D gene is left open where the match is weak. Some rows have no size entry. The others give once, few or many, or a class for an expanded clone.

v_call: TRBV9; d_call: TRBD2; cdr3_length: 14; j_call: TRBJ2-7; clone_size: .; cdr3_aa: CASSLTGTTYEQYF; cdr3_nt: TGTGCCAGCAGCTTAACCGGGACTACCTACGAGCAGTACTTC
v_call: TRBV7-9; d_call: TRBD2; cdr3_length: 14; j_call: TRBJ2-3; clone_size: .; cdr3_aa: CASSPRGAGDTQYF; cdr3_nt: TGTGCCAGCAGCCCGCGGGGGGCTGGTGATACGCAGTATTTT
v_call: TRBV6-6; d_call: .; cdr3_length: 11; j_call: TRBJ2-3; clone_size: .; cdr3_aa: CASSPTDTQYF; cdr3_nt: TGTGCCAGCAGTCCCACAGATACGCAGTATTTT
v_call: TRBV25-1; d_call: TRBD1; cdr3_length: 16; j_call: TRBJ2-3; clone_size: .; cdr3_aa: CASSAYRGRNTDTQYF; cdr3_nt: TGTGCCAGCAGTGCTTACAGGGGGCGCAACACAGATACGCAGTATTTT
v_call: TRBV7-2; d_call: .; cdr3_length: 12; j_call: TRBJ2-5; clone_size: .; cdr3_aa: CASSLGPLTQYF; cdr3_nt: TGTGCCAGCAGCTTAGGTCCCTTGACCCAGTACTTC
v_call: TRBV25-1; d_call: .; cdr3_length: 13; j_call: TRBJ1-2; clone_size: few; cdr3_aa: CASSEGGNYGYTF; cdr3_nt: TGTGCCAGCAGTGAGGGGGGCAACTATGGCTACACCTTC
v_call: TRBV14; d_call: .; cdr3_length: 16; j_call: TRBJ1-1; clone_size: few; cdr3_aa: CASSQAGTHMNTEAFF; cdr3_nt: TGTGCCAGCAGCCAAGCCGGGACACACATGAACACTGAAGCTTTCTTT
v_call: TRBV5-4; d_call: .; cdr3_length: 13; j_call: TRBJ2-1; clone_size: few; cdr3_aa: CASSLESGDEQFF; cdr3_nt: TGTGCCAGCAGCTTGGAGTCTGGAGATGAGCAGTTCTTC
v_call: TRBV5-1; d_call: .; cdr3_length: 13; j_call: TRBJ2-3; clone_size: .; cdr3_aa: CASSVRRTDTQYF; cdr3_nt: TGCGCCAGCAGCGTCAGGCGCACAGATACGCAGTATTTT
v_call: TRBV7-2; d_call: .; cdr3_length: 14; j_call: TRBJ2-1; clone_size: .; cdr3_aa: CASSLSGGAGEQFF; cdr3_nt: TGTGCCAGCAGCTTAAGTGGGGGCGCCGGGGAGCAGTTCTTC
v_call: TRBV7-8; d_call: .; cdr3_length: 13; j_call: TRBJ2-7; clone_size: few; cdr3_aa: CASSLVRAGEQYF; cdr3_nt: TGTGCCAGCAGCTTAGTGAGGGCAGGGGAGCAGTACTTC
v_call: TRBV18; d_call: .; cdr3_length: 14; j_call: TRBJ2-2; clone_size: few; cdr3_aa: CASSLGANTGELFF; cdr3_nt: TGTGCCAGCTCACTGGGAGCGAACACCGGGGAGCTGTTTTTT
v_call: TRBV5-1; d_call: .; cdr3_length: 14; j_call: TRBJ2-1; clone_size: few; cdr3_aa: CASSESMGHNEQFF; cdr3_nt: TGCGCCAGCAGTGAGAGCATGGGCCACAATGAGCAGTTCTTC
v_call: TRBV9; d_call: TRBD2; cdr3_length: 15; j_call: TRBJ2-3; clone_size: .; cdr3_aa: CASKPTSGSTDTQYF; cdr3_nt: TGTGCCAGCAAACCGACTAGCGGGAGCACAGATACGCAGTATTTT
v_call: TRBV7-2; d_call: .; cdr3_length: 16; j_call: TRBJ2-3; clone_size: few; cdr3_aa: CASSLAGAARTDTQYF; cdr3_nt: TGTGCCAGCAGCTTAGCGGGGGCGGCCCGCACAGATACGCAGTATTTT
v_call: TRBV7-2; d_call: .; cdr3_length: 15; j_call: TRBJ1-5; clone_size: once; cdr3_aa: CASSLSGTSNQPQHF; cdr3_nt: TGTGCCAGCAGCTTAAGCGGGACTAGCAATCAGCCCCAGCATTTT
v_call: TRBV5-4; d_call: .; cdr3_length: 13; j_call: TRBJ2-3; clone_size: .; cdr3_aa: CASSLAAENTQYF; cdr3_nt: TGTGCCAGCAGCTTGGCCGCAGAAAATACGCAGTATTTT
v_call: TRBV28; d_call: .; cdr3_length: 15; j_call: TRBJ1-5; clone_size: few; cdr3_aa: CASSKYLGINQPQHF; cdr3_nt: TGTGCCAGCAGTAAATACTTAGGGATCAATCAGCCCCAGCATTTT
v_call: TRBV7-2; d_call: .; cdr3_length: 12; j_call: TRBJ2-3; clone_size: few; cdr3_aa: CASSLGLEAQYF; cdr3_nt: TGTGCCAGCAGCTTAGGGTTAGAGGCGCAGTATTTT
v_call: TRBV5-1; d_call: TRBD2; cdr3_length: 16; j_call: TRBJ2-5; clone_size: few; cdr3_aa: CASSPRGLAGQETQYF; cdr3_nt: TGCGCCAGCAGCCCGAGGGGACTAGCGGGACAAGAGACCCAGTACTTC
v_call: TRBV30; d_call: TRBD1; cdr3_length: 17; j_call: TRBJ1-1; clone_size: few; cdr3_aa: CAWKYGPWLQGDTEAFF; cdr3_nt: TGTGCCTGGAAGTACGGCCCCTGGCTTCAGGGGGACACTGAAGCTTTCTTT
v_call: TRBV7-3; d_call: TRBD2; cdr3_length: 16; j_call: TRBJ2-2; clone_size: .; cdr3_aa: CASSPFSGSETGELFF; cdr3_nt: TGTGCCAGCAGCCCCTTTAGCGGGAGCGAAACCGGGGAGCTGTTTTTT
v_call: TRBV30; d_call: .; cdr3_length: 15; j_call: TRBJ1-4; clone_size: few; cdr3_aa: CAWSAFDRRNEKLFF; cdr3_nt: TGTGCCTGGAGTGCCTTCGACAGGCGAAATGAAAAACTGTTTTTT
v_call: TRBV7-6; d_call: .; cdr3_length: 18; j_call: TRBJ2-1; clone_size: .; cdr3_aa: CASSLVGSRFGSYNEQFF; cdr3_nt: TGTGCCAGCAGCTTAGTGGGCAGTCGATTCGGCTCCTACAATGAGCAGTTCTTC
v_call: TRBV28; d_call: .; cdr3_length: 14; j_call: TRBJ1-4; clone_size: .; cdr3_aa: CASRTGATNEKLFF; cdr3_nt: TGTGCCAGCAGAACAGGAGCAACTAATGAAAAACTGTTTTTT
v_call: TRBV4-3; d_call: .; cdr3_length: 14; j_call: TRBJ2-1; clone_size: few; cdr3_aa: CASSQVEITQFLVF; cdr3_nt: TGCGCCAGCAGCCAGGTAGAAATAACTCAGTTCCTAGTCTTC
v_call: TRBV6-5; d_call: .; cdr3_length: 15; j_call: TRBJ1-6; clone_size: .; cdr3_aa: CASSYSTQKNSPLHF; cdr3_nt: TGTGCCAGCAGTTACTCGACACAGAAGAATTCACCCCTCCACTTT
v_call: TRBV4-3; d_call: TRBD1; cdr3_length: 14; j_call: TRBJ1-6; clone_size: .; cdr3_aa: CASSRGTGESPLHF; cdr3_nt: TGCGCCAGCAGCCGAGGGACAGGGGAATCACCCCTCCACTTT
v_call: TRBV7-6; d_call: .; cdr3_length: 15; j_call: TRBJ2-1; clone_size: .; cdr3_aa: CASTLGTSSYNEQFF; cdr3_nt: TGTGCCAGCACCCTAGGTACCAGCTCCTACAATGAGCAGTTCTTC
v_call: TRBV30; d_call: .; cdr3_length: 13; j_call: TRBJ1-5; clone_size: .; cdr3_aa: CAWSEGRNQPQHF; cdr3_nt: TGTGCCTGGAGTGAAGGACGTAATCAGCCCCAGCATTTT
v_call: TRBV5-1; d_call: .; cdr3_length: 14; j_call: TRBJ2-1; clone_size: few; cdr3_aa: CASSFADGSNEQFF; cdr3_nt: TGCGCCAGCAGCTTTGCGGACGGCAGCAATGAGCAGTTCTTC
v_call: TRBV4-2; d_call: TRBD1; cdr3_length: 12; j_call: TRBJ1-1; clone_size: few; cdr3_aa: CASSQSLQGYLF; cdr3_nt: TGTGCCAGCAGCCAATCCTTACAGGGGTATCTCTTT
v_call: TRBV30; d_call: .; cdr3_length: 13; j_call: TRBJ1-1; clone_size: few; cdr3_aa: CAWSPQPGGEAFF; cdr3_nt: TGTGCCTGGAGTCCCCAGCCGGGAGGGGAAGCTTTCTTT
v_call: TRBV29-1; d_call: TRBD2; cdr3_length: 16; j_call: TRBJ2-1; clone_size: .; cdr3_aa: CSVEDGRGGSYNEQFF; cdr3_nt: TGCAGCGTTGAAGATGGCCGGGGAGGGTCCTACAATGAGCAGTTCTTC
v_call: TRBV29-1; d_call: TRBD1; cdr3_length: 13; j_call: TRBJ2-1; clone_size: many; cdr3_aa: CTHGTGGYNEQFF; cdr3_nt: TGCACCCACGGGACAGGCGGATACAATGAGCAGTTCTTC
v_call: TRBV5-6; d_call: .; cdr3_length: 14; j_call: TRBJ2-5; clone_size: .; cdr3_aa: CASSLAGRGETQYF; cdr3_nt: TGTGCCAGCAGCTTGGCGGGGCGCGGGGAGACCCAGTACTTC
v_call: TRBV15; d_call: TRBD2; cdr3_length: 17; j_call: TRBJ2-7; clone_size: few; cdr3_aa: CATSREVVAGSPYEQYF; cdr3_nt: TGTGCCACCAGCAGAGAAGTTGTAGCGGGGTCCCCCTACGAGCAGTACTTC
v_call: TRBV14; d_call: TRBD1; cdr3_length: 14; j_call: TRBJ2-5; clone_size: .; cdr3_aa: CASSPRQGRETQYF; cdr3_nt: TGTGCCAGCAGTCCTAGACAGGGGCGGGAGACCCAGTACTTC
v_call: TRBV4-2; d_call: .; cdr3_length: 14; j_call: TRBJ2-1; clone_size: few; cdr3_aa: CASSQDPTYNEQFF; cdr3_nt: TGTGCCAGCAGCCAAGACCCCACCTACAATGAGCAGTTCTTC
v_call: TRBV6-5; d_call: .; cdr3_length: 14; j_call: TRBJ2-7; clone_size: .; cdr3_aa: CASRPQGRTYEQYF; cdr3_nt: TGTGCCAGCAGACCGCAGGGGAGGACCTACGAGCAGTACTTC
v_call: TRBV19; d_call: TRBD2; cdr3_length: 14; j_call: TRBJ2-5; clone_size: .; cdr3_aa: CASSPRTSRETQYF; cdr3_nt: TGTGCCAGTAGTCCCCGGACTAGTCGGGAGACCCAGTACTTC
v_call: TRBV7-9; d_call: .; cdr3_length: 12; j_call: TRBJ2-7; clone_size: .; cdr3_aa: CASSWSGDEQYF; cdr3_nt: TGTGCCAGCAGTTGGTCAGGGGACGAGCAGTACTTC
v_call: TRBV14; d_call: .; cdr3_length: 12; j_call: TRBJ2-2; clone_size: many; cdr3_aa: CASSQVGGELFF; cdr3_nt: TGTGCCAGCAGCCAAGTTGGCGGGGAGCTGTTTTTT
v_call: TRBV7-9; d_call: TRBD1; cdr3_length: 13; j_call: TRBJ1-2; clone_size: .; cdr3_aa: CASSHDRGYGYTF; cdr3_nt: TGTGCCAGCAGCCATGACAGGGGCTATGGCTACACCTTC
v_call: TRBV9; d_call: TRBD1; cdr3_length: 15; j_call: TRBJ2-1; clone_size: few; cdr3_aa: CASSVGNRGVNEQFF; cdr3_nt: TGTGCCAGCAGCGTAGGGAACAGGGGTGTGAATGAGCAGTTCTTC
v_call: TRBV11-2; d_call: .; cdr3_length: 13; j_call: TRBJ2-2; clone_size: .; cdr3_aa: CASSAEMAWELFF; cdr3_nt: TGTGCCAGCAGCGCAGAAATGGCGTGGGAGCTGTTTTTT
v_call: TRBV7-9; d_call: TRBD1; cdr3_length: 14; j_call: TRBJ2-1; clone_size: few; cdr3_aa: CASSPRQGLYEQFF; cdr3_nt: TGTGCCAGCAGCCCAAGACAGGGTCTGTATGAGCAGTTCTTC
v_call: TRBV30; d_call: .; cdr3_length: 16; j_call: TRBJ1-5; clone_size: .; cdr3_aa: CAWSSGVTVGNQPQHF; cdr3_nt: TGTGCCTGGAGCTCAGGGGTGACGGTGGGCAATCAGCCCCAGCATTTT
v_call: TRBV7-9; d_call: .; cdr3_length: 14; j_call: TRBJ1-3; clone_size: .; cdr3_aa: CASSSSPSGNTIYF; cdr3_nt: TGTGCCAGCAGCTCGTCTCCGTCTGGAAACACCATATATTTT
v_call: TRBV7-2; d_call: .; cdr3_length: 19; j_call: TRBJ2-6; clone_size: few; cdr3_aa: CASSTRSAFIPSGANVLTF; cdr3_nt: TGTGCCAGCAGCACCCGTTCAGCTTTCATACCCTCTGGGGCCAACGTCCTGACTTTC
v_call: TRBV28; d_call: .; cdr3_length: 11; j_call: TRBJ2-1; clone_size: few; cdr3_aa: CASSLNNEQFF; cdr3_nt: TGTGCCAGCAGTTTAAACAATGAGCAGTTCTTC
v_call: TRBV14; d_call: .; cdr3_length: 14; j_call: TRBJ2-5; clone_size: .; cdr3_aa: CASSPVKWKETQYF; cdr3_nt: TGTGCCAGCAGCCCTGTGAAGTGGAAAGAGACCCAGTACTTC
v_call: TRBV7-2; d_call: .; cdr3_length: 15; j_call: TRBJ2-1; clone_size: few; cdr3_aa: CASSPSGAGEKLEFF; cdr3_nt: TGTGCCAGCAGCCCATCGGGGGCAGGGGAAAAACTAGAGTTCTTC
v_call: TRBV18; d_call: TRBD1; cdr3_length: 14; j_call: TRBJ2-3; clone_size: .; cdr3_aa: CASSRQGSADTQYF; cdr3_nt: TGTGCCAGCTCACGACAGGGAAGCGCAGATACGCAGTATTTT
v_call: TRBV18; d_call: .; cdr3_length: 15; j_call: TRBJ2-3; clone_size: few; cdr3_aa: CASSPRRLPTDTQYF; cdr3_nt: TGTGCCAGCTCACCACGGAGACTCCCAACAGATACGCAGTATTTT
v_call: TRBV14; d_call: TRBD2; cdr3_length: 14; j_call: TRBJ2-3; clone_size: few; cdr3_aa: CASSQGLGSGSGYF; cdr3_nt: TGTGCCAGCAGCCAAGGGCTTGGAAGCGGGAGTGGGTATTTT
v_call: TRBV15; d_call: TRBD1; cdr3_length: 14; j_call: TRBJ1-5; clone_size: .; cdr3_aa: CATSRGLGGKPQHF; cdr3_nt: TGTGCCACCAGCAGAGGTTTAGGGGGCAAGCCCCAGCATTTT